The T cell receptor beta chain described here comes from a study of T cell responses to AZD1222 COVID-19 vaccine (dated by TCRdb to about 2021). Regarding the research as a whole: A total of over 230 trial participants underwent TCR sequencing, of whom 200 to 220 had received two doses of AZD1222 and 26 had received two doses of the MenACWY control vaccine. Trial participants were enrolled into age subgroups of 18-55, 56-69 and 70-plus years, which contained approximately 150, 28 and 58 TCR-sequenced participants, respectively. General findings and caveats noted by the study authors: Conclusions about previously exposed vaccinees were limited because only six AZD1222 recipients were SARS-CoV-2 seropositive at baseline. Participants were mostly white British and included more females than males, and it was suggested by the authors that clonal diversity may have been underestimated. Because no day 14 peak-response samples were available, repertoires were characterized only after the peak T cell response. Spike-specific TCR breadth and depth rose significantly after two AZD1222 doses compared with day 0 and with MenACWY recipients. Epitopes outside the regions mutated in the B.1.351 and B.1.1.7 variants were reportedly recognized by nearly half of the unique spike-specific TCRs. The 56-69-year group was small, and its depth increase did not reach significance, likely because of low power. The whole spike protein was spanned by vaccine-associated CD4 TCRs, and dominant responses were seen in regions 160-218 and 743-854.

The CDR3 regions of human TCRbeta chains were subjected to immunosequencing. As for the authors' bioinformatics: TCRs in the repertoires were matched against a reference library of SARS-CoV-2-specific TCRs that had been generated with the MIRA antigen-specificity platform. Breadth was defined as the fraction of unique TCRs that were SARS-CoV-2-associated. Depth was defined as the fraction of total T cells that were SARS-CoV-2-associated. Using the MIRA data, each spike-specific TCR was assigned both to the spike region to which the TCR was reactive and to a CD4 or CD8 class. Log10-transformed breadth and depth values were compared by one-way ANOVA with Sidak's multiple comparisons tests. TCRdb retrieved this table from immuneACCESS and kept in-frame rearrangements only. Not all clones are present; in checked studies, unresolved V genes account for under half, and no reason is known for the remainder. V and J calls and clone size are those listed in that table; D and trimming were worked out from the DNA. This sample is represented by 85,000 to 130,000 clones; about nine tenths of them were singletons. Less than 10% of the sample is held by the ten biggest clonotypes.

Reading the germline V gene gives CDR1 MNHEY and CDR2 SVGAGI. The CDR3 numbers 13 residues from cysteine through phenylalanine. Left in the record is the CDR3 DNA by itself, 39 bases read in frame from the first base. At the junction V is shortened by 8 bases and J by 4 bases, with 14 bases in between. Per the publication, the time point label means: about 28 days (+/-7) after the second vaccine dose. Because spike-specific TCR depth and breadth did not differ between the two schedules, AZD1222 recipients who got a second dose at roughly 4 weeks were pooled with those who got a second dose at roughly 12 weeks. The vaccinee samples were drawn from two UK trials, COV001 and COV002, one of which was a single-blind randomized controlled phase 2/3 trial testing AZD1222 (ChAdOx1 nCoV-19) in healthy adults. For TCRbeta chain sequencing, PBMC samples were collected from trial participants at day 0 and at day 28 after the second dose.

This clone has a single count. What antigen it recognizes has not been identified. Base qualities are not at hand, and no much larger clone is one base apart. This sample comprised peripheral blood, obtained 28 days after the second AZD1222 dose. The rearrangement combines TRBV6-5 with TRBJ1-1, with the D gene uncertain. This TCR was sampled from an adult who received the AZD1222 COVID-19 vaccine. The sequenced DNA: TGTGCCAGCGGAGGAGGGCCGGGCACTGAAGCTTTCTTT. The encoded protein is CASGGGPGTEAFF.